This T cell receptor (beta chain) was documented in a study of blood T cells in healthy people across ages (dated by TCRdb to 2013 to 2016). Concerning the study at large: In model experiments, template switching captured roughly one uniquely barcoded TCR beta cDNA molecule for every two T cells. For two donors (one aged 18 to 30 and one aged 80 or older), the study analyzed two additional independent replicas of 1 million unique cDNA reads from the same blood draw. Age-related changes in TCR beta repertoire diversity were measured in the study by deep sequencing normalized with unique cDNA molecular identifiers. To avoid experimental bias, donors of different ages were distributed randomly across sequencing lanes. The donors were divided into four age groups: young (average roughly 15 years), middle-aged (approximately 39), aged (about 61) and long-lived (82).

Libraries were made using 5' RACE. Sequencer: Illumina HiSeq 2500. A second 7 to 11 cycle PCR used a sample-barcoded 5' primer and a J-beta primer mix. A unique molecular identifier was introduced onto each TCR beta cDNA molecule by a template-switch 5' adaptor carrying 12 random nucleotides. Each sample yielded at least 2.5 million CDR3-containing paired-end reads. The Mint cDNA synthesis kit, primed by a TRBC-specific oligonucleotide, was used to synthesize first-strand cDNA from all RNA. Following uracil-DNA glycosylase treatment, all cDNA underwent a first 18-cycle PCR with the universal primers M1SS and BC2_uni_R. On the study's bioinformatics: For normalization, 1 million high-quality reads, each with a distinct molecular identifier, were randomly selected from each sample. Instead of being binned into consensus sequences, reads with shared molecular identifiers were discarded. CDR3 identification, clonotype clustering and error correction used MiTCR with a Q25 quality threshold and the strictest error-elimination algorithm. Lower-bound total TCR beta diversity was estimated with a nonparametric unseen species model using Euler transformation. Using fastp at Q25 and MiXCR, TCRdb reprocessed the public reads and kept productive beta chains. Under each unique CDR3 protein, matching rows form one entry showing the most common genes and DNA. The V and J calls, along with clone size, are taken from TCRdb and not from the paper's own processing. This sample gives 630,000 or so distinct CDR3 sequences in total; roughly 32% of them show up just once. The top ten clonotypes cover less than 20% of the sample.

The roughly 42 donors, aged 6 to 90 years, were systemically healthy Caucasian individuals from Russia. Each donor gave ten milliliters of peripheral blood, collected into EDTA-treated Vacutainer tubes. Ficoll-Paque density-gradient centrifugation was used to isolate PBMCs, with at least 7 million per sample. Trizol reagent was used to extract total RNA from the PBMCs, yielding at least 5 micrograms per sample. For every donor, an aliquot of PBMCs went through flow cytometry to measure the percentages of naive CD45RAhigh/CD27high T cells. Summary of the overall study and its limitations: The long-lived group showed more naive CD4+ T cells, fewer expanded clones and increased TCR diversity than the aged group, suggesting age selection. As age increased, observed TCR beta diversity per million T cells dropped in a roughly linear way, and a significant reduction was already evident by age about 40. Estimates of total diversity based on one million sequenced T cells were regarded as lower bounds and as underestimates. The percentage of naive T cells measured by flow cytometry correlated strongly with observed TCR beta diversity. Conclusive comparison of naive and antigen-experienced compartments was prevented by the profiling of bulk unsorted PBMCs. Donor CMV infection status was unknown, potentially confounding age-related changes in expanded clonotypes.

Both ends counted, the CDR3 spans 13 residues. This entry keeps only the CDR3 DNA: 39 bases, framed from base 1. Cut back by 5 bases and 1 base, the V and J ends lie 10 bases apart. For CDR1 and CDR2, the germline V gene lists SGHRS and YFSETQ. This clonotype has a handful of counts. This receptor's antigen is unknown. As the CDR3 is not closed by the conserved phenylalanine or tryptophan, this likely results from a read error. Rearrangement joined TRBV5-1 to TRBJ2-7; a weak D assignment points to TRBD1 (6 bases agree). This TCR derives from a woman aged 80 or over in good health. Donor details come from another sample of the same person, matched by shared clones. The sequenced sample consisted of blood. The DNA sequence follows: TGCGCCAGCAGTTGGGACAAGTCCTACGAGCAGTACAAA. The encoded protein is CASSWDKSYEQYK.